The 20 T cell receptor beta chains reported below all come from one sample, sequenced in a study of T cells after yellow fever vaccination. One entry per CDR3 protein results from TCRdb running MiXCR on the 5' RACE reads. The sample carries about 260,000 distinct CDR3 sequences, roughly 5.2% recorded once. The sample consisted of CD4+ T cells sorted from PBMCs, taken on the day of the yellow fever booster vaccination. These receptors all stem from a man between 18 and 35 years old who received the YFV17D yellow fever vaccine.

The sample holds many counts of this clonotype. The genes are TRBV6-2 or TRBV6-3 and TRBJ2-1, with 8 bases fitting TRBD1. Germline V CDR1 and CDR2: MNHEY, SVGEGT. The CDR3 is 14 amino acids. Trimming at V came to 6 bases and at J to 6 bases, leaving 7 bases not matched to a gene. The CDR3 region is CASRNDRGSNEQFF. CDR3 nucleotides: TGTGCCAGCAGAAACGACAGGGGCAGCAATGAGCAGTTCTTC.

This clonotype was observed at least ten times. The CDR3 here is CASSPLLTSGGSYEQYF. The DNA for the CDR3 is TGTGCCAGCAGCCCGCTGCTGACTAGCGGGGGCTCCTACGAGCAGTACTTC. The chain recombines TRBV7-6 with TRBJ2-7, with 12 bases matching TRBD2. Germline CDR1 reads SGHVS; CDR2 reads FNYEAQ. V lost 5 bases, J lost 0 bases, and 8 bases stayed unmatched. The CDR3 is 17 amino acids.

This clonotype was observed many times. The genes are TRBV4-2 and TRBJ2-2; D is possibly TRBD2 (6 bases). CDR3 length: 14 residues. V lost 0 bases and J lost 6, with 8 bases in between. Germline values: CDR1 LGHNA, CDR2 YNFKEQ. The CDR3 DNA is TGTGCCAGCAGCCAAGATCGGGGGTCCGGGGAGCTGTTTTTT. Translating it yields CASSQDRGSGELFF.

The rearrangement links TRBV4-1 to TRBJ2-3, with TRBD1 identical over 10 bases. CDR3 length: 16 amino acids. The trim removed 2 bases at V and 5 bases at J, leaving 7 bases unmatched. In germline, CDR1 is MGHRA, CDR2 YSYEKL. CDR3 coding DNA: TGCGCCAGCAGCCAACCCGGACAGGGGGGCAAAGATACGCAGTATTTT. Translating it yields CASSQPGQGGKDTQYF.

This clonotype was recorded at least ten times. This chain joins TRBV14 and TRBJ1-1; D unclear. Trimming stripped 1 base from V and 1 base from J, with 4 bases between. Germline CDR1 reads SGHDN; CDR2 reads FVKESK. CDR3 length equals 13 residues. The CDR3: CASSQVTNTEAFF. CDR3 nucleotides: TGTGCCAGCAGCCAAGTAACGAACACTGAAGCTTTCTTT.

In its sample, this clonotype was seen a few times. The rearrangement joins TRBV4-3 to TRBJ1-1; TRBD1 matches at 9 bases. Trimming took 2 bases from V and 0 from J; bases not matched to a gene: 7. This CDR3 has 17 amino acids. Germline CDR1 LGHNA, CDR2 YSLEER. Here the CDR3 reads CASSQQQGALMNTEAFF. The CDR3, as DNA: TGCGCCAGCAGCCAACAACAGGGGGCACTTATGAACACTGAAGCTTTCTTT.

The table lists this clonotype with a few counts. The chain employs TRBV5-5 and TRBJ2-6; TRBD2 might be the D (6 bases). The CDR3 spans 14 residues. The V end was cut by 5 bases, the J end by 8 bases, with 14 bases between. Germline lookup yields CDR1 SGHKS and CDR2 YYEKEE (reference sequence). As DNA, the CDR3 is TGTGCCAGCAGGGAGGGGCTGGAGACCAACGTCCTGACTTTC. Translating it yields CASREGLETNVLTF.

The V and J genes are TRBV3-1 and TRBJ2-5; D may be TRBD1 (6 bases). Germline CDR1 is LGHDT and CDR2 is YNNKEL (reference sequence). CDR3 length equals 15 residues. V lost 3 bases and J 5 bases, leaving 16 bases between the germline ends. CDR3 residues: CASSHPPRDTETQYF. The CDR3 DNA reads TGTGCCAGCAGCCACCCACCCCGGGACACGGAGACCCAGTACTTC.

The chain is built from TRBV11-3 and TRBJ2-3; the D gene is possibly TRBD2 (5 bases). The CDR3 runs 13 residues. V lost 4 bases and J 6 bases, leaving 11 bases between the germline ends. Per the germline V gene, CDR1 is SGHNT and CDR2 is YENEEA. The CDR3, as DNA: TGTGCCAGCAGCTCCGGGGAGTGGGATACGCAGTATTTT. It translates to CASSSGEWDTQYF.

This clonotype was counted ten times or more. The chain recombines TRBV7-3 with TRBJ2-1; D perhaps matches TRBD2 (5 bases). Germline V gives CDR1 SGHTA, CDR2 FQGTGA. Trimming pared 4 bases from V and 6 bases from J, leaving 13 bases between. The CDR3 has 14 amino acids. For the CDR3, the DNA is TGTGCCAGCAGCTCCAGTTCCCGGGGCAATGAGCAGTTCTTC. This sequence encodes CASSSSSRGNEQFF.

This clonotype was counted ten times or more. The chain combines TRBV28 with TRBJ2-5; maybe TRBD1 (6 bases). Germline V CDR1 and CDR2: MDHEN, SYDVKM. The CDR3 has 14 amino acids. V lost 6 bases, J lost 5 bases, and 16 bases lay in between. The CDR3 reads CASRGRGRWETQYF. CDR3 in DNA: TGTGCCAGCAGGGGAAGGGGGAGATGGGAGACCCAGTACTTC. Using reference TRBV28 and TRBJ2-5 for the parts outside the CDR3, the full variable domain is DVKVTQSSRYLVKRTGEKVFLECVQDMDHENMFWYRQDPGLGLRLIYFSYDVKMKEKGDIPEGYSVSREKKERFSLILESASTNQTSMYLCASRGRGRWETQYFGPGTRLLVL.

The chain combines TRBV2 with TRBJ1-1, with D tentatively TRBD1 (6 bases). The CDR3 runs to 14 residues. V lost 8 bases and J 1 base, leaving 14 bases between the germline ends. Germline CDR1 SNHLY, CDR2 FYNNEI. Written as DNA, the CDR3 is TGTGCCAGCCAACTGGACAGACCGAACACTGAAGCTTTCTTT. It is translated as CASQLDRPNTEAFF.

This clonotype was found a few times. The chain links TRBV5-1 to TRBJ2-3; tentatively, D is TRBD2 (5 bases). CDR1 and CDR2 (germline): SGHRS, YFSETQ. The CDR3 runs 14 residues. Trimming left V 4 bases short and J 2 bases short, with 11 bases between. The chain's CDR3 is CASSLTDYTDTQYF. The DNA for the CDR3 is TGCGCCAGCAGCCTGACCGACTACACAGATACGCAGTATTTT. Supplemented by reference TRBV5-1 and TRBJ2-3, the full variable domain reads KAGVTQTPRYLIKTRGQQVTLSCSPISGHRSVSWYQQTPGQGLQFLFEYFSETQRNKGNFPGRFSGRQFSNSRSEMNVSTLELGDSALYLCASSLTDYTDTQYFGPGTRLTVL.

This clonotype was counted between two and nine times. The gene calls are TRBV9 and TRBJ2-5; 9 bases are shared with TRBD2. Per germline, CDR1 SGDLS and CDR2 YYNGEE. The ends lost 1 base at V and 7 bases at J; junction bases unmatched: 17. The CDR3 consists of 18 residues. In nucleotides, the CDR3 is TGTGCCAGCAGCGTACAACCCCGTTTTCGGATTAGCGGGGGGACCCAGTACTTC. It specifies CASSVQPRFRISGGTQYF.

V and J are TRBV20-1 and TRBJ2-1; D is possibly TRBD2 (6 bases). Per germline, CDR1 DFQATT and CDR2 SNEGSKA (reference sequence). The V gene lost 1 base and the J gene lost 4 bases, with 11 bases spanning the gap. CDR3 length: 14 residues. CDR3 sequence: CSARARDGYNEQFF. Written as DNA, the CDR3 is TGCAGTGCTAGAGCGCGGGACGGATACAATGAGCAGTTCTTC.

This clonotype was counted at least ten times. This sequence joins TRBV20-1 and TRBJ1-5; 7 positions match TRBD1. This CDR3 has 14 residues. The V segment lost 2 bases and the J segment 7 bases; nucleotides outside the gene matches: 8. CDR1 and CDR2 from the germline V gene are DFQATT and SNEGSKA (reference sequence). The CDR3 nucleotides read TGCAGTGCTAGAAAGACAGGGCAGGGACAGCCCCAGCATTTT. Translated, it gives CSARKTGQGQPQHF.

This clonotype was detected many times. This rearrangement joins TRBV20-1 to TRBJ2-5; 12 nucleotides line up with TRBD2. V shed 5 bases and J 4 bases; nucleotides not matched to a gene: 5. Germline loops: CDR1 DFQATT, CDR2 SNEGSKA (reference sequence). This CDR3 comprises 14 residues. The CDR3 nucleotides are TGCAGTGCTGCTAGCGGGGGGGCTGGAGAGACCCAGTACTTC. This encodes CSAASGGAGETQYF.

The chain joins TRBV6-5 to TRBJ1-3; D gene uncertain. Germline-derived CDR1 and CDR2 are MNHEY and SVGAGI. The CDR3 contains 13 residues. V was clipped by 6 bases and J by 1 base, with 7 bases between them. CDR3 region: CASSGLSGNTIYF. In DNA form, the CDR3 reads TGTGCCAGCAGCGGACTGTCTGGAAACACCATATATTTT.

The V call is TRBV5-1, the J call TRBJ1-2; 7 nucleotides agree with TRBD1. The trim removed 4 bases at V and 3 bases at J, leaving 6 bases unmatched. CDR1 and CDR2 from the germline V gene are SGHRS and YFSETQ. The CDR3 spans 14 residues. This chain's CDR3 is CASSAGQNYYGYTF. The CDR3 DNA reads as TGCGCCAGCAGCGCGGGACAGAATTACTATGGCTACACCTTC.

The chain uses TRBV20-1 and TRBJ1-2; D might be TRBD1 (5 bases). V gave up 2 bases and J gave up 4 bases, with 14 bases separating them. Germline CDR1 and CDR2: DFQATT and SNEGSKA (reference sequence). This CDR3 spans 14 amino acids. CDR3 sequence reads: CSARTSQRGYGYTF. CDR3 bases: TGCAGTGCTAGAACCTCACAGAGGGGCTATGGCTACACCTTC.